This TCR beta chain was sequenced in a study of PD-L1 blockade in urothelial cancer. Across the study: Atezolizumab, begun by patients in the mid-2010s, was given at 1,200 mg intravenously every 3 weeks. About nine tenths of the roughly 29 patients were men with bladder-origin urothelial cancer. Blood analysis occurred 3 weeks (second dose) and 6 weeks after treatment start.

This clone has a single count. Profiled with immunoSEQ multiplex PCR; TCRdb holds only in-frame clones, not every one. Of around 45,000 clones detected, 88% appear once; the ten largest clones hold around 14%. Germline CDR1 MNHEY, CDR2 SMNVEV (reference sequence). This CDR3 comprises 18 residues. V shed 2 bases and J 4 bases; nucleotides not matched to a gene: 15. The genes are TRBV27 and TRBJ2-5; TRBD2 aligns across 8 bases. Material: PBMCs, obtained around atezolizumab (anti-PD-L1) treatment. This clonotype originated in a woman between 55 and 75 years old with urothelial cancer. The CDR3 DNA reads TGTGCCAGCAGTTTACAGCCCTTAGCGGGAAGGAGCGTAGAGACCCAGTACTTC. It is translated as CASSLQPLAGRSVETQYF.